Below, one TCR beta chain is given with its context. This table comes from immunoSEQ multiplex PCR, and its TCRdb copy is limited to in-frame clones, with some not included. The table lists approximately 97,000 clones, about 91% of them singletons, with 2% to 2.5% in the top ten. Germline-derived CDR1 and CDR2 are SGHRS and YFSETQ. The ends lost 0 bases at V and 5 bases at J; junction bases unmatched: 1. The CDR3 runs 13 residues. The entry originates in a study of control samples from healthy donors and cancer patients. The sample was blood. The chain links TRBV5-1 to TRBJ2-7; 8 bases align to TRBD1. The sequence derives from a young woman in good health. The CDR3 nucleotides are TGCGCCAGCAGCTTGGCGGACAGGGACGAGCAGTACTTC. Its protein product is CASSLADRDEQYF. The full variable domain, with the rest looked up from reference TRBV5-1 and TRBJ2-7, is KAGVTQTPRYLIKTRGQQVTLSCSPISGHRSVSWYQQTPGQGLQFLFEYFSETQRNKGNFPGRFSGRQFSNSRSEMNVSTLELGDSALYLCASSLADRDEQYFGPGTRLTVT.